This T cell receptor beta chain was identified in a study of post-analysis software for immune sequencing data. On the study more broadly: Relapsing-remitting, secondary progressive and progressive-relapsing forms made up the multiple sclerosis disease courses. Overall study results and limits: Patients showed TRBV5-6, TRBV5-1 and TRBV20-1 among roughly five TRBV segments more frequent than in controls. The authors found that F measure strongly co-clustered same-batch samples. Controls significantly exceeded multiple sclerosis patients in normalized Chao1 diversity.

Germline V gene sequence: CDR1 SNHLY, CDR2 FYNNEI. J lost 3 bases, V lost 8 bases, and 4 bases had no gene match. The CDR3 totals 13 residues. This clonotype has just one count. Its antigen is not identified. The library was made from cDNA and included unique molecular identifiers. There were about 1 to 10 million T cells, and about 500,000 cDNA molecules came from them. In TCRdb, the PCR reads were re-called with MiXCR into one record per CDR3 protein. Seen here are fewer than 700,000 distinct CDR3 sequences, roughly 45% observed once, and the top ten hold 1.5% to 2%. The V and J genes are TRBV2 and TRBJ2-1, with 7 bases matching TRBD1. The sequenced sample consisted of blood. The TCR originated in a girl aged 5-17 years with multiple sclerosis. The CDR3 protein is CASSGQYYNEQFF. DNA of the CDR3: TGTGCCAGCTCGGGACAGTACTACAATGAGCAGTTCTTC.